The rows below give T cell receptor beta chains drawn from one sample of a study of cytomegalovirus exposure and HLA in healthy donors. Assay: immunoSEQ multiplex PCR; the TCRdb copy retains only in-frame clones and omits some. This sample has 200,000 to 250,000 clones; 85% occur once, and the top ten carry roughly 1.3%. Material: PBMCs. These receptors were taken from a human donor in good health. Each CDR3 is given with its conserved first and last residue. The order of the fields is V gene, clone size, D gene, J gene, CDR3 DNA, CDR3 protein. D genes are given only for firm matches. Not every row has a clone size; where given, it reads once, few, many or a size class.

v_call: TRBV4-1
clone_size: few
d_call: .
j_call: TRBJ2-1
cdr3_nt: TGCGCCAGCAGCCAGCCCGAACCCTACTCCTACAATGAGCAGTTCTTC
cdr3_aa: CASSQPEPYSYNEQFF

v_call: TRBV9
clone_size: .
d_call: .
j_call: TRBJ2-5
cdr3_nt: TGTGCCAGCAGCCCGAGGGTAGCGGCGGGAGAGACCCAGTACTTC
cdr3_aa: CASSPRVAAGETQYF

v_call: TRBV5-4
clone_size: once
d_call: .
j_call: TRBJ2-5
cdr3_nt: TGTGCCAGCAGCTCGCTCCTAGACAGTCCAGTGCTACAAGAGACCCAGTACTTC
cdr3_aa: CASSSLLDSPVLQETQYF

v_call: TRBV10-3
clone_size: .
d_call: TRBD2
j_call: TRBJ2-3
cdr3_nt: TGTGCCATCAGTGAGTCTCAGCTACTAGCGGGAGCAGATACGCAGTATTTT
cdr3_aa: CAISESQLLAGADTQYF

v_call: TRBV27
clone_size: .
d_call: .
j_call: TRBJ2-3
cdr3_nt: TGTGCCAGCAGTTTAACCGGGGATACGCAGTATTTT
cdr3_aa: CASSLTGDTQYF

v_call: TRBV21-1
clone_size: .
d_call: .
j_call: TRBJ2-7
cdr3_nt: TGTGCCAGCAGCAAAGCAGATGGGGGCGGGTCCTACGAGCAGTACTTC
cdr3_aa: CASSKADGGGSYEQYF

v_call: TRBV4-1
clone_size: .
d_call: .
j_call: TRBJ2-5
cdr3_nt: TGCGCCAGCAGCCAAGGGCCTAGGGGGGGCCAAGAGACCCAGTACTTC
cdr3_aa: CASSQGPRGGQETQYF

v_call: TRBV4-2
clone_size: .
d_call: .
j_call: TRBJ2-3
cdr3_nt: TGTGCCAGCAGAAGAGGCGATACGCAGTATTTT
cdr3_aa: CASRRGDTQYF

v_call: TRBV5-4
clone_size: .
d_call: TRBD1
j_call: TRBJ1-2
cdr3_nt: TGTGCCAGCAGCTTGAGCGGGACAGGGGGCGTCGGCTACACCTTC
cdr3_aa: CASSLSGTGGVGYTF

v_call: TRBV7-6
clone_size: .
d_call: TRBD2
j_call: TRBJ2-3
cdr3_nt: TGTGCCAGCAGCTTAGTGCGGGGGTCGGGTATGACAGATACGCAGTATTTT
cdr3_aa: CASSLVRGSGMTDTQYF

v_call: TRBV5-1
clone_size: .
d_call: .
j_call: TRBJ2-1
cdr3_nt: TGCGCCAGCAGCTTAACTCCCTCCGACAATGAGCAGTTCTTC
cdr3_aa: CASSLTPSDNEQFF

v_call: TRBV7-3
clone_size: .
d_call: TRBD2
j_call: TRBJ2-1
cdr3_nt: TGTGCCAGCAGCATCGGGACTAGCGGGTTATATGAGCAGTTCTTC
cdr3_aa: CASSIGTSGLYEQFF

v_call: TRBV6-5
clone_size: .
d_call: .
j_call: TRBJ1-1
cdr3_nt: TGTGCCAGCAGTTACTCGGGACATTACACTGAAGCTTTCTTT
cdr3_aa: CASSYSGHYTEAFF

v_call: TRBV2
clone_size: once
d_call: .
j_call: TRBJ1-6
cdr3_nt: TGTGCCAGCAATTTACAGGGAGAGGGGCCCCTCCACTTT
cdr3_aa: CASNLQGEGPLHF

v_call: TRBV4-3
clone_size: few
d_call: TRBD2
j_call: TRBJ2-3
cdr3_nt: TGCGCCAGCAGCCAAGGACTAGCCCATGTATCTACGCAGTATTTT
cdr3_aa: CASSQGLAHVSTQYF

v_call: TRBV4-1
clone_size: .
d_call: .
j_call: TRBJ2-2
cdr3_nt: TGCGCCAGCAGCCCTTACACCGGGGAGCTGTTTTTT
cdr3_aa: CASSPYTGELFF

v_call: TRBV2
clone_size: .
d_call: .
j_call: TRBJ1-5
cdr3_nt: TGTGCCAGCAATATGGCGGGTAATCAGCCCCAGCATTTT
cdr3_aa: CASNMAGNQPQHF

v_call: TRBV2
clone_size: .
d_call: TRBD1
j_call: TRBJ1-4
cdr3_nt: TGTGCCAGCAGTCGGGACAGGGAGAATGAAAAACTGTTTTTT
cdr3_aa: CASSRDRENEKLFF

v_call: TRBV19
clone_size: once
d_call: TRBD1
j_call: TRBJ1-2
cdr3_nt: TGTGCCAGTAGTACGAACCCGAGGGACAGGGATAGGGGCTACACCTTC
cdr3_aa: CASSTNPRDRDRGYTF

v_call: TRBV25-1
clone_size: .
d_call: TRBD1
j_call: TRBJ2-7
cdr3_nt: TGTGCCAGCAGAAACCTTCCGGGACAGGGGTACGAGCAGTACTTC
cdr3_aa: CASRNLPGQGYEQYF

v_call: TRBV2
clone_size: once
d_call: .
j_call: TRBJ2-5
cdr3_nt: TGTGCCAGCAGTGACATGCGAGGGTACCAAGAGACCCAGTACTTC
cdr3_aa: CASSDMRGYQETQYF

v_call: TRBV28
clone_size: .
d_call: .
j_call: TRBJ1-2
cdr3_nt: TGTGCCAGCAGTTTATCAGGGGCCTATGGCTACACCTTC
cdr3_aa: CASSLSGAYGYTF

v_call: TRBV20-1
clone_size: .
d_call: .
j_call: TRBJ2-3
cdr3_nt: TGCAGTGTCGAAAGCGTAGATACGCAGTATTTT
cdr3_aa: CSVESVDTQYF

v_call: TRBV11-2
clone_size: .
d_call: .
j_call: TRBJ1-2
cdr3_nt: TGTGCCAGCAGCGCAGTAGGGGTGGACGGCGGCTACACCTTC
cdr3_aa: CASSAVGVDGGYTF

v_call: TRBV29-1
clone_size: .
d_call: .
j_call: TRBJ2-4
cdr3_nt: TGCATCTCTCCGGACCCTCCGGGGGTACTAGCCAAAAACATTCAGTACTTC
cdr3_aa: CISPDPPGVLAKNIQYF

v_call: TRBV2
clone_size: .
d_call: TRBD1
j_call: TRBJ1-5
cdr3_nt: TGTGCCAGCAGCTGGACAGGGGGTAATCAGCCCCAGCATTTT
cdr3_aa: CASSWTGGNQPQHF

v_call: TRBV10-3
clone_size: .
d_call: TRBD1
j_call: TRBJ1-4
cdr3_nt: TGTGCCACCGGAGAGGACAGGGCTAATGAAAAACTGTTTTTT
cdr3_aa: CATGEDRANEKLFF

v_call: TRBV28
clone_size: .
d_call: .
j_call: TRBJ1-2
cdr3_nt: TGTGCCAGTACTACCCAGGGTGTCGGGTTGGGCTACACCTTC
cdr3_aa: CASTTQGVGLGYTF

v_call: TRBV2
clone_size: .
d_call: .
j_call: TRBJ1-1
cdr3_nt: TGTGCCAGCAGTGGGGGACACCAGTCCACTGAAGCTTTCTTT
cdr3_aa: CASSGGHQSTEAFF

v_call: TRBV7-8
clone_size: few
d_call: TRBD2
j_call: TRBJ2-4
cdr3_nt: TGTGCCAGCAGCTCAGGGACTAGCGGGAGGAGGGTAGCCAAAAACATTCAGTACTTC
cdr3_aa: CASSSGTSGRRVAKNIQYF

v_call: TRBV7-3
clone_size: .
d_call: .
j_call: TRBJ2-6
cdr3_nt: TGTGCCAGCAGCACCCAGGGGACATCTGGGGCCAACGTCCTGACTTTC
cdr3_aa: CASSTQGTSGANVLTF

v_call: TRBV11-2
clone_size: .
d_call: TRBD1
j_call: TRBJ2-1
cdr3_nt: TGTGCCAGCAGCTTAGATTATGGGACAGGGGGCCGACTTTCCTACAATGAGCAGTTCTTC
cdr3_aa: CASSLDYGTGGRLSYNEQFF

v_call: TRBV6-5
clone_size: .
d_call: .
j_call: TRBJ1-5
cdr3_nt: TGTGCCAGCAGTCGAAAAGGGGCTCTGGGTCAGCCCCAGCATTTT
cdr3_aa: CASSRKGALGQPQHF

v_call: TRBV29-1
clone_size: .
d_call: .
j_call: TRBJ1-2
cdr3_nt: TGCAGCGTTCTCAGGGAAGCTAACTATGGCTACACCTTC
cdr3_aa: CSVLREANYGYTF

v_call: TRBV19
clone_size: once
d_call: .
j_call: TRBJ1-5
cdr3_nt: TGTGCCAGTACAGACGGGATGGGTCCCCAGCATTTT
cdr3_aa: CASTDGMGPQHF

v_call: TRBV28
clone_size: .
d_call: TRBD2
j_call: TRBJ2-1
cdr3_nt: TGTGCCAGCACCCCATTGAGCCCTAGCGGGAGGGCCGGCAATGAGCAGTTCTTC
cdr3_aa: CASTPLSPSGRAGNEQFF

v_call: TRBV6-4
clone_size: .
d_call: TRBD2
j_call: TRBJ2-2
cdr3_nt: TGTGCCGTAGTTCCCCCGGGGGCGACTAGCGGGAGGGAAAACACCGGGGAGCTGTTTTTT
cdr3_aa: CAVVPPGATSGRENTGELFF

v_call: TRBV19
clone_size: .
d_call: .
j_call: TRBJ2-7
cdr3_nt: TGTGCCAGTAGTATCCAACAGGAGAGCTACGAGCAGTACTTC
cdr3_aa: CASSIQQESYEQYF

v_call: TRBV5-6
clone_size: .
d_call: .
j_call: TRBJ1-2
cdr3_nt: TGTGCCAGCAGCTTGGCCGGGGGAGATGGCTACACCTTC
cdr3_aa: CASSLAGGDGYTF

v_call: TRBV18
clone_size: few
d_call: TRBD2
j_call: TRBJ2-4
cdr3_nt: TGTGCCAGCTCACCCGGGACTACGGACATTCAGTACTTC
cdr3_aa: CASSPGTTDIQYF

v_call: TRBV5-4
clone_size: .
d_call: TRBD2
j_call: TRBJ2-1
cdr3_nt: TGTGCCAGCAGCTTTTTGGCTAGCGGCTACAATGAGCAGTTCTTC
cdr3_aa: CASSFLASGYNEQFF

v_call: TRBV10-2
clone_size: .
d_call: TRBD1
j_call: TRBJ1-5
cdr3_nt: TGCGCCAGCAGTGCCGGGACAGGGGTCCAGCCCCAGCATTTT
cdr3_aa: CASSAGTGVQPQHF

v_call: TRBV18
clone_size: .
d_call: .
j_call: TRBJ2-7
cdr3_nt: TGTGCCAGCTCACCGACAATAGGCGAGCAGTACTTC
cdr3_aa: CASSPTIGEQYF

v_call: TRBV7-9
clone_size: .
d_call: TRBD2
j_call: TRBJ2-7
cdr3_nt: TGTGCCAGCAGCACCCGAAGCGGTGGGGGGGCCTACGAGCAGTACTTC
cdr3_aa: CASSTRSGGGAYEQYF

v_call: TRBV27
clone_size: .
d_call: TRBD1
j_call: TRBJ1-6
cdr3_nt: TGTGCCAGCAGTACTGGGACAGGGAATAATTCACCCCTCCACTTT
cdr3_aa: CASSTGTGNNSPLHF

v_call: TRBV5-1
clone_size: .
d_call: TRBD1
j_call: TRBJ1-2
cdr3_nt: TGCGCCAGCAGCGTGGGGGACAGGGGGCCGGAAGGCTACACCTTC
cdr3_aa: CASSVGDRGPEGYTF

v_call: TRBV6-1
clone_size: .
d_call: .
j_call: TRBJ2-5
cdr3_nt: TGTGCCAGCAGTGTACGTCAGGGGCCCCAAGAGACCCAGTACTTC
cdr3_aa: CASSVRQGPQETQYF

v_call: TRBV7-9
clone_size: .
d_call: .
j_call: TRBJ1-2
cdr3_nt: TGTGCCAGCAGCTTAGTAGGGGTTAACTATGGCTACACCTTC
cdr3_aa: CASSLVGVNYGYTF

v_call: TRBV10-3
clone_size: .
d_call: TRBD2
j_call: TRBJ2-7
cdr3_nt: TGTGCCATCAGTGATGTCGGGGGGTTCTCCTACGAGCAGTACTTC
cdr3_aa: CAISDVGGFSYEQYF

v_call: TRBV4-3
clone_size: .
d_call: .
j_call: TRBJ2-1
cdr3_nt: TGCGCCAGCAGCCAACCGAACTACAGGGCGATCTCCTACAATGAGCAGTTCTTC
cdr3_aa: CASSQPNYRAISYNEQFF

v_call: TRBV6-5
clone_size: few
d_call: TRBD1
j_call: TRBJ1-1
cdr3_nt: TGTGCCAGCAGTTACGGACAGGTTAACACTGAAGCTTTCTTT
cdr3_aa: CASSYGQVNTEAFF

v_call: TRBV7-8
clone_size: .
d_call: TRBD2
j_call: TRBJ2-5
cdr3_nt: TGTGCCAGCAGCATGAGACTAGCGGGAGAGACCCAGTACTTC
cdr3_aa: CASSMRLAGETQYF

v_call: TRBV19
clone_size: .
d_call: TRBD1
j_call: TRBJ1-5
cdr3_nt: TGTGCCAGTAGAACGGGACAGGGCTACGATCAGCCCCAGCATTTT
cdr3_aa: CASRTGQGYDQPQHF

v_call: TRBV9
clone_size: .
d_call: .
j_call: TRBJ2-7
cdr3_nt: TGTGCCAGCAGCGCCTACAGGGAAAACTACGAGCAGTACTTC
cdr3_aa: CASSAYRENYEQYF

v_call: TRBV11-3
clone_size: .
d_call: TRBD1
j_call: TRBJ2-5
cdr3_nt: TGTGCCAGCAGCCTCGGGAGCGGGACAGGGGTTATGGAGACCCAGTACTTC
cdr3_aa: CASSLGSGTGVMETQYF

v_call: TRBV25-1
clone_size: .
d_call: TRBD2
j_call: TRBJ2-1
cdr3_nt: TGTGCCAGCGGGGGACTAGCGGGAGGATTATCCTACAATGAGCAGTTCTTC
cdr3_aa: CASGGLAGGLSYNEQFF

v_call: TRBV7-9
clone_size: .
d_call: TRBD2
j_call: TRBJ2-5
cdr3_nt: TGTGCCAGCAGCTCCAGACTAGCGGGAGATGGGACCCAGTACTTC
cdr3_aa: CASSSRLAGDGTQYF

v_call: TRBV5-1
clone_size: .
d_call: .
j_call: TRBJ1-3
cdr3_nt: TGCGCCAGCAGCTCATCTAATTCTGGAAACACCATATATTTT
cdr3_aa: CASSSSNSGNTIYF

v_call: TRBV7-2
clone_size: .
d_call: TRBD2
j_call: TRBJ2-1
cdr3_nt: TGTGCCAGCAGCGAAGCAGCGGGAGGCTACAATGAGCAGTTCTTC
cdr3_aa: CASSEAAGGYNEQFF

v_call: TRBV4-2
clone_size: .
d_call: TRBD1
j_call: TRBJ2-2
cdr3_nt: TGTGCCAGCGGAATGTACAGGGGATCCGGGGAGCTGTTTTTT
cdr3_aa: CASGMYRGSGELFF